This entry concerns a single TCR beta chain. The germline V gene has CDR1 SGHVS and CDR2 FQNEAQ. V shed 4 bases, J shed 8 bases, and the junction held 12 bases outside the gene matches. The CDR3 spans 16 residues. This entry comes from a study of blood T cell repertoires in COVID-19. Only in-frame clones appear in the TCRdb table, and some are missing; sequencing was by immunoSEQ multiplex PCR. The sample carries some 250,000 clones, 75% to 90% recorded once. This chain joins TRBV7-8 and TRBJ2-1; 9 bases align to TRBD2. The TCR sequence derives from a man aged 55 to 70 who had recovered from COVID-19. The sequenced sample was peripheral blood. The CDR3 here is CASSSRLADRADEQFF. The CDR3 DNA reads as TGTGCCAGCAGCTCCCGACTAGCGGACCGCGCCGATGAGCAGTTCTTC.